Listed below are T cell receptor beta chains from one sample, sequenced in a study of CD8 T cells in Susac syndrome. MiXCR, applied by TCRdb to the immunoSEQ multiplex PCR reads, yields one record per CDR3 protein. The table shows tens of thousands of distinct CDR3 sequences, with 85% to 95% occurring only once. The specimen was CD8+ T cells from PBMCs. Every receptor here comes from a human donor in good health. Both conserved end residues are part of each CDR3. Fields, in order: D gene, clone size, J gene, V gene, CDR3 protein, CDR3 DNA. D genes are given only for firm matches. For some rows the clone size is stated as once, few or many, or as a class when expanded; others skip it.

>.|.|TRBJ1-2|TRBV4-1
CASSPRGYTF
TGCGCCAGCAGCCCCCGTGGCTACACCTTC
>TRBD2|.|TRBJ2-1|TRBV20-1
CSARAVLPGLAVDEQFF
TGCAGTGCTAGAGCCGTACTTCCGGGACTAGCGGTAGATGAGCAGTTCTTC
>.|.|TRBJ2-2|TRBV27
CASALTPRELFF
TGTGCCAGCGCTCTGACGCCCAGGGAGCTGTTTTTT
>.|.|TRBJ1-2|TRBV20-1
CSAPQGVSYGYTF
TGCAGTGCTCCCCAGGGTGTGAGCTATGGCTACACCTTC
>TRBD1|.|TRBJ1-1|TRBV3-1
CASSQGFGTVTEAFF
TGTGCCAGCAGCCAAGGTTTTGGGACAGTCACTGAAGCTTTCTTT
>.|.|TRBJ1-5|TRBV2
CASSDISNQPQHF
TGTGCCAGCAGTGACATTAGCAATCAGCCCCAGCATTTT
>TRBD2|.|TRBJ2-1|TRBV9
CASSLASGGTNEQFF
TGTGCCAGCAGCCTCGCTAGCGGGGGGACGAATGAGCAGTTCTTC
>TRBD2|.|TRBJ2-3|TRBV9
CASSVESGGLSTDTQYF
TGTGCCAGCAGCGTAGAAAGCGGGGGCCTTAGCACAGATACGCAGTATTTT
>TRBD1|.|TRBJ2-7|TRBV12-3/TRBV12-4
CASSSPDRTFYEQYF
TGTGCCAGCAGTAGTCCGGACAGGACGTTTTACGAGCAGTACTTC
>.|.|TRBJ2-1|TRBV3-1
CASSAPGEAYNEQFF
TGTGCCAGCAGCGCCCCCGGAGAGGCCTACAATGAGCAGTTCTTC
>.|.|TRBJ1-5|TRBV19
CASSMGRGVYQPQHF
TGTGCCAGTAGTATGGGGCGGGGGGTTTATCAGCCCCAGCATTTT
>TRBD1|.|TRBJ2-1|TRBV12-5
CASGHSRDRAPYNEQFF
TGTGCTAGTGGTCACAGCCGGGACAGGGCCCCCTACAATGAGCAGTTCTTC
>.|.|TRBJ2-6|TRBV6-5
CASSAHGANVLTF
TGTGCCAGCAGCGCGCACGGGGCCAACGTCCTGACTTTC
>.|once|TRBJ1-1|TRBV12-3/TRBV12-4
CASSLAGEGTEAFF
TGTGCCAGCAGCTTAGCAGGGGAGGGCACTGAAGCTTTCTTT
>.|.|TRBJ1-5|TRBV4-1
CASSQGSRGGQPQHF
TGCGCCAGCAGCCAAGGGTCCCGGGGCGGACAGCCCCAGCATTTT
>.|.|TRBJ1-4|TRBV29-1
CSVGLGEKLFF
TGCAGCGTGGGGTTGGGTGAAAAACTGTTTTTT